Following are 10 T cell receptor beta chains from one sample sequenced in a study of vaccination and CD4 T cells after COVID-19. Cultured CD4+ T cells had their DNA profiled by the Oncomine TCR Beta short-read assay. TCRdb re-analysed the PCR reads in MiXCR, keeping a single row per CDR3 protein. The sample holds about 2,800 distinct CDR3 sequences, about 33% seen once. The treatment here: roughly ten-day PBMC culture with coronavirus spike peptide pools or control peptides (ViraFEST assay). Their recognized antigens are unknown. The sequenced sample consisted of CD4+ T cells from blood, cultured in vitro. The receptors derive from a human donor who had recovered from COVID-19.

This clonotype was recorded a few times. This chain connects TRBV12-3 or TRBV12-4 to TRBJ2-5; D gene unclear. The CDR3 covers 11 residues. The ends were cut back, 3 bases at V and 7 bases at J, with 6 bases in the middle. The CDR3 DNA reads TGTGCCAGCAGTTTCGATCGGACCCAGTACTTC. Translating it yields CASSFDRTQYF.

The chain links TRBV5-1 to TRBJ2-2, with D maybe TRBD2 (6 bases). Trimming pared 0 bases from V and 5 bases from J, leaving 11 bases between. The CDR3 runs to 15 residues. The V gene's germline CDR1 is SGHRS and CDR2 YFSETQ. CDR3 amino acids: CASSLAAGRTGELFF. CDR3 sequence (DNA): TGCGCCAGCAGCTTGGCCGCGGGGAGAACCGGGGAGCTGTTTTTT.

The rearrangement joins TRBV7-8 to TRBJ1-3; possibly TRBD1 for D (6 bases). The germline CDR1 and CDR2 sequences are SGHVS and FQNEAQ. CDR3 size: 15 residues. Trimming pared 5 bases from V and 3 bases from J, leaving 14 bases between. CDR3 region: CASSPNRVLGNTIYF. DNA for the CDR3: TGTGCCAGCAGCCCAAACAGGGTTCTTGGAAACACCATATATTTT. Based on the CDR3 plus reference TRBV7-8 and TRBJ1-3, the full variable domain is GAGVSQSPRYKVAKRGQDVALRCDPISGHVSLFWYQQALGQGPEFLTYFQNEAQLDKSGLPSDRFFAERPEGSVSTLKIQRTQQEDSAVYLCASSPNRVLGNTIYFGEGSWLTVV.

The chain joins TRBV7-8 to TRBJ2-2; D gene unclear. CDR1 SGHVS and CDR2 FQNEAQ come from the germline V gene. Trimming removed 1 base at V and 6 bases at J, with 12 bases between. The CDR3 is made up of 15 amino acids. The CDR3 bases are TGTGCCAGCAGCTTAGGTCCGATTAGCCCCGGGGAGCTGTTTTTT. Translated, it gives CASSLGPISPGELFF.

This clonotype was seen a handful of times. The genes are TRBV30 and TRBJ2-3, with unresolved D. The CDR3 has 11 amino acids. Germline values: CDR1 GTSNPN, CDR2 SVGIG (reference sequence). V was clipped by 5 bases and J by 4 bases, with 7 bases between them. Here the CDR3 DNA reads TGTGCCTGGGGCCTGGCAGATACGCAGTATTTT. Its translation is CAWGLADTQYF.

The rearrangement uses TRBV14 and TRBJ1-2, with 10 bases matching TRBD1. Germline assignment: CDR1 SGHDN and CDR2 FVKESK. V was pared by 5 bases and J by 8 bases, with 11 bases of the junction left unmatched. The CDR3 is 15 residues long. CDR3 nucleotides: TGTGCCAGCAGCTCCCGACAGGGGGCTTTGGAGGGCTACACCTTC. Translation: CASSSRQGALEGYTF.

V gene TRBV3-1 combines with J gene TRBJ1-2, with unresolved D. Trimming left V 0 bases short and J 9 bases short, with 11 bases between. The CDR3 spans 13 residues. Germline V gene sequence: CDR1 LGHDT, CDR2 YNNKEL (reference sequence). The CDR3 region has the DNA TGTGCCAGCAGCCAAGATCTATCCGGGAGCTACACCTTC. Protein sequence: CASSQDLSGSYTF.

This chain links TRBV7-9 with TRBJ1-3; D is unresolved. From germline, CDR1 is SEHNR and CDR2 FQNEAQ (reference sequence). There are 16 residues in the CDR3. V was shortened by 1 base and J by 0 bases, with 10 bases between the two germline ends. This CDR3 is CASSLDPLYSGNTIYF. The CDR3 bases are TGTGCCAGCAGCTTAGATCCTCTCTACTCTGGAAACACCATATATTTT.

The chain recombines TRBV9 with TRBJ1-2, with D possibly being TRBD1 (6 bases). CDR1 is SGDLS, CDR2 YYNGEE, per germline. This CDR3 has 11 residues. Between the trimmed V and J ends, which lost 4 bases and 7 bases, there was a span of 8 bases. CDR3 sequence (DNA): TGTGCCAGCAGCACAGGGTTTGGCTACACCTTC. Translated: CASSTGFGYTF.

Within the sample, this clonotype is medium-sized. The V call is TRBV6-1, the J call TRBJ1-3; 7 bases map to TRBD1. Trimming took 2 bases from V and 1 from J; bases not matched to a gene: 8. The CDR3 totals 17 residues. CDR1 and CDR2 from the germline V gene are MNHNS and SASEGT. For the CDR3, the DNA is TGTGCCAGCAGTGAAATTTCAGGGGGGACATCTGGAAACACCATATATTTT. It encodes CASSEISGGTSGNTIYF.